The rows below give T cell receptor beta chains drawn from one sample of a study of T cells in Graves' hyperthyroidism and ophthalmopathy. MiXCR, applied by TCRdb to the multiplex PCR reads, yields one record per CDR3 protein. The sample consists of 550,000 to 600,000 distinct CDR3 sequences, around 45% of them appearing once. Sequenced sample: peripheral blood or thyroid tissue (not recorded which). The receptor set was obtained from an adult woman with Graves' disease, either hyperthyroidism or ophthalmopathy (not recorded which). CDR3s include the opening cysteine and the closing phenylalanine or tryptophan. Each record gives: D gene, clone size, V gene, J gene, CDR3 protein, CDR3 DNA. D genes are given only for firm matches. Clone size appears in some rows only: once, few, many, or a class for an expanded clone.

d_gene: .
abundance: .
v_gene: TRBV20-1
j_gene: TRBJ1-6
CDR3aa: CSVISGDSPLHF
CDR3nt: TGCAGTGTCATAAGTGGGGATTCACCCCTCCACTTT

d_gene: .
abundance: many
v_gene: TRBV7-9
j_gene: TRBJ1-2
CDR3aa: CASSPGRERGYGYTF
CDR3nt: TGTGCCAGCAGCCCGGGACGAGAGAGGGGTTATGGCTACACCTTC

d_gene: .
abundance: .
v_gene: TRBV5-1
j_gene: TRBJ2-5
CDR3aa: CASSSSGTQEF
CDR3nt: TGCGCCAGCAGCTCATCCGGGACCCAGGAGTTC

d_gene: .
abundance: once
v_gene: TRBV4-1
j_gene: TRBJ1-6
CDR3aa: CASSPKPPSPLHF
CDR3nt: TGCGCCAGCAGCCCCAAACCCCCCTCACCCCTCCACTTT

d_gene: TRBD1
abundance: few
v_gene: TRBV10-3
j_gene: TRBJ2-5
CDR3aa: CAIWTGGLGETQYF
CDR3nt: TGTGCCATCTGGACAGGCGGTCTTGGAGAGACCCAGTACTTC

d_gene: TRBD1
abundance: .
v_gene: TRBV2
j_gene: TRBJ1-5
CDR3aa: CASSSGQVGDQPQHF
CDR3nt: TGTGCCAGCAGTTCAGGACAGGTGGGGGATCAGCCCCAGCATTTT

d_gene: .
abundance: .
v_gene: TRBV20-1
j_gene: TRBJ2-6
CDR3aa: CSAPSGANVLTF
CDR3nt: TGCAGTGCCCCCTCAGGGGCCAACGTCCTGACTTTC

d_gene: .
abundance: many
v_gene: TRBV11-2
j_gene: TRBJ1-4
CDR3aa: CASSPGVANEKLFF
CDR3nt: TGTGCCAGCAGCCCAGGGGTAGCTAATGAAAAACTGTTTTTT

d_gene: .
abundance: many
v_gene: TRBV11-1
j_gene: TRBJ1-6
CDR3aa: CASSFGRRGSYNSPLHF
CDR3nt: TGTGCCAGCAGCTTTGGGCGAAGGGGGTCCTATAATTCACCCCTCCACTTT

d_gene: .
abundance: few
v_gene: TRBV4-2
j_gene: TRBJ1-1
CDR3aa: CASSQDGGAAFF
CDR3nt: TGTGCCAGCAGCCAAGATGGGGGGGCAGCTTTCTTT

d_gene: .
abundance: many
v_gene: TRBV7-8
j_gene: TRBJ2-6
CDR3aa: CASSLPAAGANVLTF
CDR3nt: TGTGCCAGCAGCTTACCGGCAGCTGGGGCCAACGTCCTGACTTTC

d_gene: .
abundance: .
v_gene: TRBV25-1
j_gene: TRBJ1-1
CDR3aa: CASSEIGAGGVTEAFF
CDR3nt: TGTGCCAGCAGTGAAATCGGCGCCGGGGGGGTCACTGAAGCTTTCTTT

d_gene: .
abundance: many
v_gene: TRBV9
j_gene: TRBJ2-2
CDR3aa: CASSAGSPKPGELFF
CDR3nt: TGTGCCAGCAGCGCCGGGTCACCCAAACCCGGGGAGCTGTTTTTT

d_gene: .
abundance: many
v_gene: TRBV12-3/TRBV12-4
j_gene: TRBJ1-1
CDR3aa: CASSLGTGSNTEAFF
CDR3nt: TGTGCCAGCAGTTTAGGAACAGGGTCAAACACTGAAGCTTTCTTT

d_gene: .
abundance: many
v_gene: TRBV5-5
j_gene: TRBJ1-2
CDR3aa: CASSALEGYGYTF
CDR3nt: TGTGCCAGCAGCGCCTTAGAGGGCTATGGCTACACCTTC

d_gene: .
abundance: many
v_gene: TRBV12-3/TRBV12-4
j_gene: TRBJ1-1
CDR3aa: CASSFGRSPAAFF
CDR3nt: TGTGCCAGCAGTTTTGGCAGATCTCCTGCGGCTTTCTTT

d_gene: .
abundance: .
v_gene: TRBV10-3
j_gene: TRBJ2-5
CDR3aa: CAISSVQGLQETQYF
CDR3nt: TGTGCCATCAGTTCCGTTCAGGGGCTCCAAGAGACCCAGTACTTC

d_gene: .
abundance: .
v_gene: TRBV5-1
j_gene: TRBJ2-6
CDR3aa: CASSSTVRDYVLTF
CDR3nt: TGCGCCAGCAGTTCGACAGTTAGGGACTACGTCCTGACTTTC

d_gene: .
abundance: .
v_gene: TRBV24-1
j_gene: TRBJ1-2
CDR3aa: CASRGPIGYTF
CDR3nt: TGTGCCAGCCGTGGTCCCATTGGCTACACCTTC

d_gene: TRBD1
abundance: few
v_gene: TRBV25-1
j_gene: TRBJ1-5
CDR3aa: CAIRGGGQPQHF
CDR3nt: TGTGCCATCAGGGGGGGAGGTCAGCCCCAGCATTTT